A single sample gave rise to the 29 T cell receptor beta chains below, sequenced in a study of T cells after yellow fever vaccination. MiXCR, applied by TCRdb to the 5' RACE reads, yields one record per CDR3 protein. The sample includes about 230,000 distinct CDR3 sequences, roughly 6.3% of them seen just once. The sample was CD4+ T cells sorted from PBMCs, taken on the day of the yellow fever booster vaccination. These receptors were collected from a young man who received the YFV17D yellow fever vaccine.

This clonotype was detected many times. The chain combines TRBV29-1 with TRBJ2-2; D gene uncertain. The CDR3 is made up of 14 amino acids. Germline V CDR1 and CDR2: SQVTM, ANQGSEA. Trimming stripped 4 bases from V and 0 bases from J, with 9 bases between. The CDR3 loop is CSVVGSTNTGELFF. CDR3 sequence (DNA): TGCAGCGTTGTGGGCTCAACGAACACCGGGGAGCTGTTTTTT.

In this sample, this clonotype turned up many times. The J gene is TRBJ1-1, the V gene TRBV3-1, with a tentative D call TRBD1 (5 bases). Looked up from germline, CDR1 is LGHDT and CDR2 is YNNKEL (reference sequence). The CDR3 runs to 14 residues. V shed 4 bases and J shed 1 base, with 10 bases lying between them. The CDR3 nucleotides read TGTGCCAGCAGCCTGTCGACAGCGAACACTGAAGCTTTCTTT. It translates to CASSLSTANTEAFF. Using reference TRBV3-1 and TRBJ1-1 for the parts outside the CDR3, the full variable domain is DTAVSQTPKYLVTQMGNDKSIKCEQNLGHDTMYWYKQDSKKFLKIMFSYNNKELIINETVPNRFSPKSPDKAHLNLHINSLELGDSAVYFCASSLSTANTEAFFGQGTRLTVV.

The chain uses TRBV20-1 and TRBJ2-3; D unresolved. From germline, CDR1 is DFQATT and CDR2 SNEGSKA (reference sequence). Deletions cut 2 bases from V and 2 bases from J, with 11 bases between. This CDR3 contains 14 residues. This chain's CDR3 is CSARSAQITDTQYF. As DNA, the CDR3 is TGCAGTGCTAGATCAGCTCAGATCACAGATACGCAGTATTTT.

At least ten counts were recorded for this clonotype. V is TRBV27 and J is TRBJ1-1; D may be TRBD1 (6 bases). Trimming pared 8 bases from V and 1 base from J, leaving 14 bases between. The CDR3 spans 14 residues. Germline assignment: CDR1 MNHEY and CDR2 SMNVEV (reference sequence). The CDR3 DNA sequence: TGTGCCAGCGCACGGACAGAACCGAACACTGAAGCTTTCTTT. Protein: CASARTEPNTEAFF.

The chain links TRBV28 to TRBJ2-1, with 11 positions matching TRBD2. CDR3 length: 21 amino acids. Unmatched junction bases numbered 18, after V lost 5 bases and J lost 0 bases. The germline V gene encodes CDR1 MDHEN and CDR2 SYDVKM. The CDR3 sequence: CASSPRWGLAAPGGSYNEQFF. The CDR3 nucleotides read TGTGCCAGCAGTCCTAGGTGGGGACTAGCGGCTCCCGGAGGCTCCTACAATGAGCAGTTCTTC. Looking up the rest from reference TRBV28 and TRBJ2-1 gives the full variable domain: DVKVTQSSRYLVKRTGEKVFLECVQDMDHENMFWYRQDPGLGLRLIYFSYDVKMKEKGDIPEGYSVSREKKERFSLILESASTNQTSMYLCASSPRWGLAAPGGSYNEQFFGPGTRLTVL.

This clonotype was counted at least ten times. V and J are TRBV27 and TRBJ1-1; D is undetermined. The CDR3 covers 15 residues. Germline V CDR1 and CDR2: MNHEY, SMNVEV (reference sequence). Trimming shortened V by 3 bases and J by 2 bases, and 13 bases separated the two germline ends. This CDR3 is CASSFRAPKNTEAFF. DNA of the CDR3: TGTGCCAGCAGTTTTAGGGCGCCGAAAAACACTGAAGCTTTCTTT.

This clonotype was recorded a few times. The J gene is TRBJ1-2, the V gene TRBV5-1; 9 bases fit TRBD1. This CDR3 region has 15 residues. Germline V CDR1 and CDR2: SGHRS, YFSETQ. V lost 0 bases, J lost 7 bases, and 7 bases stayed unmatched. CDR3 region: CASSLATGGNLGYTF. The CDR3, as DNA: TGCGCCAGCAGCTTGGCGACAGGGGGGAACCTTGGCTACACCTTC.

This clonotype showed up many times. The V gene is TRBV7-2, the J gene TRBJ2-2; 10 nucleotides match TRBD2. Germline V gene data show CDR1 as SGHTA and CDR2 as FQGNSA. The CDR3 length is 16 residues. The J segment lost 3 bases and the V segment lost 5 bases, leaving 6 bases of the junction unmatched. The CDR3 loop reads CASSTGTSAHTGELFF. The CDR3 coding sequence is TGTGCCAGCAGCACCGGGACTAGCGCTCACACCGGGGAGCTGTTTTTT.

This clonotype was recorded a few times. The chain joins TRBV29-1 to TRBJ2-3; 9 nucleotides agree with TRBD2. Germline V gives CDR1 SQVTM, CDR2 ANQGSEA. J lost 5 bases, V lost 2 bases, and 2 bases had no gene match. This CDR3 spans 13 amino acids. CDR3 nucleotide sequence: TGCAGCGTTGAACGCGGGGGGGGAGATACGCAGTATTTT. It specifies CSVERGGGDTQYF.

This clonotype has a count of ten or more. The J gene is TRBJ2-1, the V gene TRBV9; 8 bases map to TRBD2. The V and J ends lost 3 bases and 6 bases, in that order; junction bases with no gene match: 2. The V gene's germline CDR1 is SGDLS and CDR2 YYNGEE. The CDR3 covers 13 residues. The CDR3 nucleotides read TGTGCCAGCAGCGCGACTAGCGTCAATGAGCAGTTCTTC. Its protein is CASSATSVNEQFF.

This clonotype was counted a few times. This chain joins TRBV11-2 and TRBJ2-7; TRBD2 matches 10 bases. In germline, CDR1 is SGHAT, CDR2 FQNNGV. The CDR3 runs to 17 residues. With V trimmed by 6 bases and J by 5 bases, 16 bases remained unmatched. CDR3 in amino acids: CASRSRASGSISHEQYF. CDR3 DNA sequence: TGTGCCAGCAGATCGCGGGCTAGCGGGAGTATTTCGCACGAGCAGTACTTC.

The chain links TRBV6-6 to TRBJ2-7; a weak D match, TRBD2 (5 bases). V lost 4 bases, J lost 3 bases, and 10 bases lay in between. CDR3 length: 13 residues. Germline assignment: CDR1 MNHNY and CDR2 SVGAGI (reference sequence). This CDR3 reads CASSLGRLYEQYF. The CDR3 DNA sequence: TGTGCCAGCAGTTTGGGGAGACTCTACGAGCAGTACTTC.

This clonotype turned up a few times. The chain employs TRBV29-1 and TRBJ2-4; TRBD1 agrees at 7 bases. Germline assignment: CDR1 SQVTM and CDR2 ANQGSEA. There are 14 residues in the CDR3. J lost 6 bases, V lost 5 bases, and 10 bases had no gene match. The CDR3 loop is CSVLGTAKGNIQYF. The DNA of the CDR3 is TGCAGCGTTCTTGGGACAGCTAAGGGAAACATTCAGTACTTC. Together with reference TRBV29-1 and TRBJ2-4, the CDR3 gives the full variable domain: SAVISQKPSRDICQRGTSLTIQCQVDSQVTMMFWYRQQPGQSLTLIATANQGSEATYESGFVIDKFPISRPNLTFSTLTVSNMSPEDSSIYLCSVLGTAKGNIQYFGAGTRLSVL.

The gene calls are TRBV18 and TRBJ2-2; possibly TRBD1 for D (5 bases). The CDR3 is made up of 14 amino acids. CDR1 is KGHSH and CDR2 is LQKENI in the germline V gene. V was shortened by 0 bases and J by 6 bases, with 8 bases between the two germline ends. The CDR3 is CASSPPSRAGELFF. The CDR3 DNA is TGTGCCAGCTCACCACCCTCCAGGGCCGGGGAGCTGTTTTTT.

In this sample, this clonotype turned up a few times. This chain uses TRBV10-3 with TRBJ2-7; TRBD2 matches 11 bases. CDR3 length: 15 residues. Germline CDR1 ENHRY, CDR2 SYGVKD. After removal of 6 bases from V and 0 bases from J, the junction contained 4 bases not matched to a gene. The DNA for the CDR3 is TGTGCCATCAGCCGGACTAGCGGGCCCTCCTACGAGCAGTACTTC. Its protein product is CAISRTSGPSYEQYF.

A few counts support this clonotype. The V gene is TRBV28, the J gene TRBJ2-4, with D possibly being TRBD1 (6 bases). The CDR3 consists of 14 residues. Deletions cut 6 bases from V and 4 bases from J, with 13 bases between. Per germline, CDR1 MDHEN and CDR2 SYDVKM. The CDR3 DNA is TGTGCCAGCAGGCTGGACAGATTAAAAAACATTCAGTACTTC. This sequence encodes CASRLDRLKNIQYF.

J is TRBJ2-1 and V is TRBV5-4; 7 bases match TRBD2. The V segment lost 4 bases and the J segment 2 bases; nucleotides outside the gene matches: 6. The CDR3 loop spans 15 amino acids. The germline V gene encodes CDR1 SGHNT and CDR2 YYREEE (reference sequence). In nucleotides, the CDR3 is TGTGCCAGCAGCGGAAAGCGGGACCCCTACAATGAGCAGTTCTTC. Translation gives CASSGKRDPYNEQFF.

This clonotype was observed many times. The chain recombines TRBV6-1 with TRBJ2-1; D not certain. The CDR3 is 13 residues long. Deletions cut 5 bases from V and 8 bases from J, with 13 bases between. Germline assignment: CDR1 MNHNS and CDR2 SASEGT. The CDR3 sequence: CASSIQESDEQFF. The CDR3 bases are TGTGCCAGCAGTATTCAGGAGAGCGATGAGCAGTTCTTC.

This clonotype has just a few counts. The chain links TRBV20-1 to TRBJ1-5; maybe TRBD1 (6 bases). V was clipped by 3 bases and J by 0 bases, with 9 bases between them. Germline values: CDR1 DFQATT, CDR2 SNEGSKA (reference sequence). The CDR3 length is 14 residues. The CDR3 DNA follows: TGCAGTGCTAGTCGACAGGATAGCAATCAGCCCCAGCATTTT. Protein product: CSASRQDSNQPQHF.

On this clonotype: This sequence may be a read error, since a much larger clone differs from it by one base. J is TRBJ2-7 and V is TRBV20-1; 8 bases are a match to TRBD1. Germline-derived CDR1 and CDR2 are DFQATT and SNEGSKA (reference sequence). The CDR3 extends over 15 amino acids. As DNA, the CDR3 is TGCATTGCTAGAGCCTCCACAGGGGGGACGTACGAGCAGTACTTC. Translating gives CIARASTGGTYEQYF.

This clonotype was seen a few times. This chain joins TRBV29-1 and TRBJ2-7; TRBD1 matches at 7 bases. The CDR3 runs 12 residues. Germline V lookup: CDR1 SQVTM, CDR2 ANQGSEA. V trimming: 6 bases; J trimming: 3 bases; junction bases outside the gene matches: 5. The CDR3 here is CSVRGQFYEQYF. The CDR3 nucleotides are TGCAGCGTACGGGGACAGTTCTACGAGCAGTACTTC.

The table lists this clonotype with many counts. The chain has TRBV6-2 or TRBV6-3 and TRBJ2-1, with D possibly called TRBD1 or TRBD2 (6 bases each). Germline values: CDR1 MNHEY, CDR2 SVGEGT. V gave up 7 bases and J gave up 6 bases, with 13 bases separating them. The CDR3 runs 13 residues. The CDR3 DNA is TGTGCCAGCAAAGCCGGGGGCGCCAATGAGCAGTTCTTC. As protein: CASKAGGANEQFF.

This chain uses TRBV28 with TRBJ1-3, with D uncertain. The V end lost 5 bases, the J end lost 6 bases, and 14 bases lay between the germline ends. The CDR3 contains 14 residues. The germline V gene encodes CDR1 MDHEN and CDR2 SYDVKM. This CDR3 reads CASSENYDVNTIYF. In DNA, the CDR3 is TGTGCCAGCAGTGAGAATTACGATGTAAACACCATATATTTT.

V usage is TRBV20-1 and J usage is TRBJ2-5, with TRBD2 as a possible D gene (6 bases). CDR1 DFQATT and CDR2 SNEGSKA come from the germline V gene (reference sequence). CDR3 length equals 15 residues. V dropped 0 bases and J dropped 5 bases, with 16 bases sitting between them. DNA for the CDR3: TGCAGTGCTAGAGATCAGGGCAGGGCGGGGGAGACCCAGTACTTC. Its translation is CSARDQGRAGETQYF.

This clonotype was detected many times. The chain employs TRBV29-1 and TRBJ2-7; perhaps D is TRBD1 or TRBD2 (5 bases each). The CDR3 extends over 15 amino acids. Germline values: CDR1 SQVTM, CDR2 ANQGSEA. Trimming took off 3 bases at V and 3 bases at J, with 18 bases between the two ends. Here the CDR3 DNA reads TGCAGCGTTGAGGCCGGGACCCCTCATTACTACGAGCAGTACTTC. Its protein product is CSVEAGTPHYYEQYF.

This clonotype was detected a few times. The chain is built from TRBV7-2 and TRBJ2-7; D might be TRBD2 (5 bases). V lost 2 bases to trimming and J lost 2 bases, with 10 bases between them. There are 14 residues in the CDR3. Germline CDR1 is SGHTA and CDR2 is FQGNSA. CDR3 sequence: CASSLWAGTYEQYF. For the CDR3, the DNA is TGTGCCAGCAGCTTATGGGCCGGGACCTACGAGCAGTACTTC.

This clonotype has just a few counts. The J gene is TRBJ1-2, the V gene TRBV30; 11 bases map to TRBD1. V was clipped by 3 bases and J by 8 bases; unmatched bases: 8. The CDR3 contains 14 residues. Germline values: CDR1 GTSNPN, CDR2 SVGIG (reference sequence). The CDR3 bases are TGTGCCTGGAGCCTCCCAGGGACAGGGGGGGGCTACACCTTC. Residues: CAWSLPGTGGGYTF.

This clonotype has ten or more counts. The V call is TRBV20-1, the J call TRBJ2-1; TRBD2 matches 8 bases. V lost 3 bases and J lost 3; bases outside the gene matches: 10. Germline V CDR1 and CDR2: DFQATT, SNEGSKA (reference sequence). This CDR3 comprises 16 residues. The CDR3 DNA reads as TGCAGTGCTAGTACCCGTAGCGGGAAGTTCTACAATGAGCAGTTCTTC. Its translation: CSASTRSGKFYNEQFF.

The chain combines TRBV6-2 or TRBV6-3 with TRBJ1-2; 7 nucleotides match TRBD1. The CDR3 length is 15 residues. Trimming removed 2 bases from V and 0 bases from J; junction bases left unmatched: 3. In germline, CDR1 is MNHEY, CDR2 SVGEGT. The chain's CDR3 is CASSYLGTANYGYTF. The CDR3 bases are TGTGCCAGCAGTTACCTCGGGACAGCTAACTATGGCTACACCTTC.